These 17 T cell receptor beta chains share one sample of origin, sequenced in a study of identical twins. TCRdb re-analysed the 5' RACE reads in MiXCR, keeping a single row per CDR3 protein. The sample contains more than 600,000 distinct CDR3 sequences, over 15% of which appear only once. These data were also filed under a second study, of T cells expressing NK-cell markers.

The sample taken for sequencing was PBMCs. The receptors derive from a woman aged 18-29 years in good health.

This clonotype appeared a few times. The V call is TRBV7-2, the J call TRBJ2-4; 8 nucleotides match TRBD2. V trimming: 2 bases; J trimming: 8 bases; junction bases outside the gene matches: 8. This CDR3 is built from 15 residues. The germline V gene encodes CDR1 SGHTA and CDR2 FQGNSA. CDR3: CASSLRVEREYIQYF. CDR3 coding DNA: TGTGCCAGCAGCTTAAGAGTTGAGCGGGAGTACATTCAGTACTTC.

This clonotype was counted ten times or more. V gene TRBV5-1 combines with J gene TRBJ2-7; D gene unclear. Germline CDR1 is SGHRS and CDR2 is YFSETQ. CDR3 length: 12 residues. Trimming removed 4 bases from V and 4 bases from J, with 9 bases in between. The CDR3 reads CASSPTPYEQYF. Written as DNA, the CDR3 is TGCGCCAGCAGCCCCACACCTTACGAGCAGTACTTC.

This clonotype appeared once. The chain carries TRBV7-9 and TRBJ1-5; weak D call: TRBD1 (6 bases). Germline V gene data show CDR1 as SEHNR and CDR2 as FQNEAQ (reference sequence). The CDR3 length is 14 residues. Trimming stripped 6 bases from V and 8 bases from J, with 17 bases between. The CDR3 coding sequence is TGTGCCAGCAGTCCACTAGGGGGAAGAGAGCCCCAGCATTTT. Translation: CASSPLGGREPQHF.

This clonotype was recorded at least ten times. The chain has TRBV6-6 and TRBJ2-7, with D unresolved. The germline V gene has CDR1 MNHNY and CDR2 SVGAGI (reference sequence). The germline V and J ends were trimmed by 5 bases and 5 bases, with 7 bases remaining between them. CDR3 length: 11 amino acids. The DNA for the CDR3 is TGTGCCAGCAGTCCGTTGGACGAGCAGTACTTC. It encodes CASSPLDEQYF.

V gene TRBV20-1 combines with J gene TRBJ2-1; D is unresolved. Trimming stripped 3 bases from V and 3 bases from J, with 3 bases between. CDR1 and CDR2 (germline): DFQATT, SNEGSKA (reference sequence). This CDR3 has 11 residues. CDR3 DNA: TGCAGTGCTAGCGACTACAATGAGCAGTTCTTC. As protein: CSASDYNEQFF.

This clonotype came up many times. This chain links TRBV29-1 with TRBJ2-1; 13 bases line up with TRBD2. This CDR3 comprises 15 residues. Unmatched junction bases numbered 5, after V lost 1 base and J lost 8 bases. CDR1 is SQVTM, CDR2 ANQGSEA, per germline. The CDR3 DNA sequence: TGCAGCGTTGAAGGGACTAGCGGGAGATGGGATGAGCAGTTCTTC. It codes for CSVEGTSGRWDEQFF.

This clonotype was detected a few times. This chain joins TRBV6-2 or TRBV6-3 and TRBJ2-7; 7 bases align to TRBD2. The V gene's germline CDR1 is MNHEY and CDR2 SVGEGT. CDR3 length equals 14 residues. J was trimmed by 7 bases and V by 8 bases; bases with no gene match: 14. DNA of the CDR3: TGTGCCAGCGTGGCCGGCGCGGGAGCATGGGAGCAGTACTTC. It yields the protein CASVAGAGAWEQYF.

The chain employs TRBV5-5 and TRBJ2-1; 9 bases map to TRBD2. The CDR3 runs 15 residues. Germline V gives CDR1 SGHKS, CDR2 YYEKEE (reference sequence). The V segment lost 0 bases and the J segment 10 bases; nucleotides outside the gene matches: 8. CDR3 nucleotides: TGTGCCAGCAGCTTGGGAGGTAGCGGGAGCCTGGAGCAGTTCTTC. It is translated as CASSLGGSGSLEQFF.

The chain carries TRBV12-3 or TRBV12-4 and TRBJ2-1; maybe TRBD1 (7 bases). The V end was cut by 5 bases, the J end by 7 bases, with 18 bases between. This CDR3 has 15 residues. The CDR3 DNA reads TGTGCCAGCAGTACCCGACAGGGAGGAAGAAATGAGCAGTTCTTC. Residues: CASSTRQGGRNEQFF.

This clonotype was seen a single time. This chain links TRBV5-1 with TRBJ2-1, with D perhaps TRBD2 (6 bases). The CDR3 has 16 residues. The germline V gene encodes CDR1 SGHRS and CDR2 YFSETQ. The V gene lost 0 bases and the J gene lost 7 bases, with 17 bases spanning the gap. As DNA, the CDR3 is TGCGCCAGCAGCTTGGGGGGGGTCACCTTTACAAATGAGCAGTTCTTC. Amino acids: CASSLGGVTFTNEQFF.

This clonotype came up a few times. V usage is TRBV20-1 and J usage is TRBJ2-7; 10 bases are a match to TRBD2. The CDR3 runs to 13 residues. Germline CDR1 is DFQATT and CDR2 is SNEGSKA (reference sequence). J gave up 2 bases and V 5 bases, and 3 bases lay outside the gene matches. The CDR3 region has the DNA TGCAGTGCTGGACTAGCGGATACCTACGAGCAGTACTTC. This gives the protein CSAGLADTYEQYF.

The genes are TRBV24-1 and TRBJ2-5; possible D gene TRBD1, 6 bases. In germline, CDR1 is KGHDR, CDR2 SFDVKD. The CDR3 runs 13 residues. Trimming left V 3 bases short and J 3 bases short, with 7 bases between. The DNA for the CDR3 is TGTGCCACCAGTGATCCAGGGGAAGAGACCCAGTACTTC. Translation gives CATSDPGEETQYF.

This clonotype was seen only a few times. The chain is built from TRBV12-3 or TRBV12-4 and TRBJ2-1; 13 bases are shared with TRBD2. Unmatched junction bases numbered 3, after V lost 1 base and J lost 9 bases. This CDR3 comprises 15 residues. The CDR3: CASSLEGLAGREQFF. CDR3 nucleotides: TGTGCCAGCAGTTTAGAGGGACTAGCGGGACGTGAGCAGTTCTTC.

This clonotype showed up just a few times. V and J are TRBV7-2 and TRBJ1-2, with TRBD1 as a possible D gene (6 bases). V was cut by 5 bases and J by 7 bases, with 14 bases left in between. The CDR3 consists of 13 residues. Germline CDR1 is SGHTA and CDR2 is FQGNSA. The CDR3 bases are TGTGCCAGCAGCCCAGACAGGATGGGTGGCTACACCTTC. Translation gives CASSPDRMGGYTF.

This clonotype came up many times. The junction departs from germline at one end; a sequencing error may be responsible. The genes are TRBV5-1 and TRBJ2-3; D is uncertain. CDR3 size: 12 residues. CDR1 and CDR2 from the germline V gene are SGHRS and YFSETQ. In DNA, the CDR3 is TGTGCCAGCAGCCTGAGCACAGATACGCAGTATTTT. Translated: CASSLSTDTQYF.

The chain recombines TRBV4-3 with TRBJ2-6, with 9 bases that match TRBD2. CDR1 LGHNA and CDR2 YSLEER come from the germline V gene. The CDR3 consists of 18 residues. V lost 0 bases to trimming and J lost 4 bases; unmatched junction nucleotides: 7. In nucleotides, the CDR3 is TGCGCCAGCAGCCAAGATGGGCTAGCGGGACCCGGGGCCAACGTCCTGACTTTC. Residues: CASSQDGLAGPGANVLTF.

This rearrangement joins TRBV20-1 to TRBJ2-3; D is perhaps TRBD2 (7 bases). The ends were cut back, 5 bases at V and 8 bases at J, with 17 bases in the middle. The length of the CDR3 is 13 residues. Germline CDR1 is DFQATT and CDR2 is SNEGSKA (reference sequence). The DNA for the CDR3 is TGCAGTGCTCCCCCTTCGGGGGGCCGTACGCAGTATTTT. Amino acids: CSAPPSGGRTQYF.